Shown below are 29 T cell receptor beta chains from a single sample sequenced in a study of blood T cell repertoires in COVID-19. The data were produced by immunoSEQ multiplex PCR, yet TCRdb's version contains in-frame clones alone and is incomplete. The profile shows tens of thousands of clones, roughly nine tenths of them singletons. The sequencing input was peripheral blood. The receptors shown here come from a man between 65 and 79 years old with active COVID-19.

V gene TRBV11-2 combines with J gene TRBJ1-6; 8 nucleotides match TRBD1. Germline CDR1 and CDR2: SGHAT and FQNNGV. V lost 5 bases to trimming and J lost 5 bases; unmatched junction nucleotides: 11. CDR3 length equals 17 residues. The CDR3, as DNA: TGTGCCAGCAGCCCCTGGACAGGGTTGGTGGATAATTCACCCCTCCACTTT. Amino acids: CASSPWTGLVDNSPLHF.

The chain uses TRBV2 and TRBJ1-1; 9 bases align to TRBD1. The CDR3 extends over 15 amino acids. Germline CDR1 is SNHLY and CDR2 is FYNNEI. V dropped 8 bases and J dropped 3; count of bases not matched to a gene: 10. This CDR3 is CASLTEQGAHTEAFF. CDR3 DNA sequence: TGTGCCAGCCTAACCGAACAGGGGGCCCACACTGAAGCTTTCTTT.

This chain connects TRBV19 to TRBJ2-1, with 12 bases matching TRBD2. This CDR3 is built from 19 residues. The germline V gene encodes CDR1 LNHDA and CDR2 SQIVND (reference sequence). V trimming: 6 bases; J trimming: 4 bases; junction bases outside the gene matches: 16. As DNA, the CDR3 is TGTGCCAGTAGCCAAGAGGGGCTAGCGGGGGGGAATCGGTACAATGAGCAGTTCTTC. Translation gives CASSQEGLAGGNRYNEQFF.

The CDR3 DNA reads as TGTGCCAGCTCACCAAGTACTAGCGGATACAATGAGCAGTTCTTC. The encoded protein is CASSPSTSGYNEQFF. The V gene is TRBV18, the J gene TRBJ2-1; 8 positions match TRBD2. This CDR3 spans 15 amino acids. Trimming at V came to 2 bases and at J to 4 bases, leaving 4 bases not matched to a gene. CDR1 and CDR2 (germline): KGHSH, LQKENI.

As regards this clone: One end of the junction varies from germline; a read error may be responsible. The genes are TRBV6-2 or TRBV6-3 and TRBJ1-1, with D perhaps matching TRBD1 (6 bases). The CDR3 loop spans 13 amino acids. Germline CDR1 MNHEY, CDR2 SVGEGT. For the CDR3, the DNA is TGTGCCAGCAGTTACGGATTGGGGGCACCCTACAACTTT. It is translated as CASSYGLGAPYNF.

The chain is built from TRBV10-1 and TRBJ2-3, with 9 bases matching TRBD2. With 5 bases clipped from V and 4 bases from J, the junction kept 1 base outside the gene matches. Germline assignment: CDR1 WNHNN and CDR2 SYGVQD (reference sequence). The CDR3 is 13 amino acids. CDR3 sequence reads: CASSLAGADTQYF. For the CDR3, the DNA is TGCGCCAGCAGTTTAGCGGGGGCAGATACGCAGTATTTT.

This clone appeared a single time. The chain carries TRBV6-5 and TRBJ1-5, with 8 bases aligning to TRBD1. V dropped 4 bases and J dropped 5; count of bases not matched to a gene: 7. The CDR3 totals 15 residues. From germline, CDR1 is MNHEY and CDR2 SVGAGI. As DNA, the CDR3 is TGTGCCAGCAGTTCCAGACAGGGGATTCATCAGCCCCAGCATTTT. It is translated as CASSSRQGIHQPQHF.

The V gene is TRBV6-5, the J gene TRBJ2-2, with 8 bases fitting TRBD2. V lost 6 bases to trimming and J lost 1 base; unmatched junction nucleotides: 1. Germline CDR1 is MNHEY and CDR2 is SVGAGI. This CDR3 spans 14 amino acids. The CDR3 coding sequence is TGTGCCAGCAGAGCGGGGGTGAACACCGGGGAGCTGTTTTTT. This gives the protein CASRAGVNTGELFF.

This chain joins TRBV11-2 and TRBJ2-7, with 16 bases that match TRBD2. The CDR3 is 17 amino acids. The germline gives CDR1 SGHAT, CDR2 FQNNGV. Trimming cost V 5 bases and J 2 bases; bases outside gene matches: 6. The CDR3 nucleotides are TGTGCCAGCAGCACCGGGACTAGCGGGGGGGCCCCCTACGAGCAGTACTTC. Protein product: CASSTGTSGGAPYEQYF.

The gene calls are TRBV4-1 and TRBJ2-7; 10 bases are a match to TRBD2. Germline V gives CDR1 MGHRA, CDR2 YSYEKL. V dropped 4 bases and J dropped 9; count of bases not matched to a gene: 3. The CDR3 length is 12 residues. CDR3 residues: CASSLSGGRQYF. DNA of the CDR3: TGCGCCAGCAGCCTTAGCGGGGGGAGGCAGTACTTC.

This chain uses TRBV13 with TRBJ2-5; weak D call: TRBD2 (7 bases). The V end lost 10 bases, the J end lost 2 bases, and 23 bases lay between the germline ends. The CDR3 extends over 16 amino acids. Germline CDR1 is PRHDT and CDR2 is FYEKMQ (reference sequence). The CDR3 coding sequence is TGTGCCAACCCGCATACGGGGGGCAGGTCACAAGAGACCCAGTACTTC. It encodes CANPHTGGRSQETQYF.

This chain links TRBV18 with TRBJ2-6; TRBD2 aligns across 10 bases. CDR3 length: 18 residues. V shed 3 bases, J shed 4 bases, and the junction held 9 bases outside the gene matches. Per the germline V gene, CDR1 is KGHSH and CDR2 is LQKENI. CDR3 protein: CASSPRTSGATGANVLTF. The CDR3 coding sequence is TGTGCCAGCTCACCCCGGACTAGCGGCGCGACGGGGGCCAACGTCCTGACTTTC.

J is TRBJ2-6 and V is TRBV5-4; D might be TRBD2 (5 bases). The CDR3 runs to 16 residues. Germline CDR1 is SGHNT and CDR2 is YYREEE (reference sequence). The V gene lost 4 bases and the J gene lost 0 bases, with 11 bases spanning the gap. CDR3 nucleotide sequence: TGTGCCAGCAGCATCCCCCGGGGCTCTGGGGCCAACGTCCTGACTTTC. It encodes CASSIPRGSGANVLTF.

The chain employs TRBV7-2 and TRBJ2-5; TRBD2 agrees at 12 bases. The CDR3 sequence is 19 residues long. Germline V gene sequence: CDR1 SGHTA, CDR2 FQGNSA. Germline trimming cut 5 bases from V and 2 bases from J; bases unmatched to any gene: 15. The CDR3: CASSLTLRTSGDPQETQYF. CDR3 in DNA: TGTGCCAGCAGCCTCACCCTGAGGACTAGCGGGGACCCGCAAGAGACCCAGTACTTC.

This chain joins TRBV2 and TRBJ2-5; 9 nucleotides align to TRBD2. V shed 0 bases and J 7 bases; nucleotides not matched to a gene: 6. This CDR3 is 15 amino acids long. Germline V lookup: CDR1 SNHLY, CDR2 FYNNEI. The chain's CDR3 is CASSEARLAVTTQYF. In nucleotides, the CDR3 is TGTGCCAGCAGTGAAGCGCGACTAGCGGTTACGACCCAGTACTTC.

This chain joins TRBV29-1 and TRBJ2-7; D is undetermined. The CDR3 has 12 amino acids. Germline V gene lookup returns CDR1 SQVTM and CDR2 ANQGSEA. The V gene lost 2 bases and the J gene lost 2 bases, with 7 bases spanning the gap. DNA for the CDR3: TGCAGCGTTGAAATCCCGGCCTACGAGCAGTACTTC. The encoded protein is CSVEIPAYEQYF.

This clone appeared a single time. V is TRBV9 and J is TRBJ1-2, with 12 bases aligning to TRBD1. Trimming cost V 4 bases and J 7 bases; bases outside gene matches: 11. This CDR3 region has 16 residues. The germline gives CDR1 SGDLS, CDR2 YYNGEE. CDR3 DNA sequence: TGTGCCAGCAGCCCGGGGACAGGGGGCGCAGGTGTTGGCTACACCTTC. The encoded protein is CASSPGTGGAGVGYTF.

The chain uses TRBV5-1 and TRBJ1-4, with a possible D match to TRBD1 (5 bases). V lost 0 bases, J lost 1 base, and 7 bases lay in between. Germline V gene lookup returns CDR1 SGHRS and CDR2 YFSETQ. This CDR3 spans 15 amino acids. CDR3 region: CASSLGTLTNEKLFF. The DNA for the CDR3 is TGCGCCAGCAGCTTGGGGACACTAACTAATGAAAAACTGTTTTTT.

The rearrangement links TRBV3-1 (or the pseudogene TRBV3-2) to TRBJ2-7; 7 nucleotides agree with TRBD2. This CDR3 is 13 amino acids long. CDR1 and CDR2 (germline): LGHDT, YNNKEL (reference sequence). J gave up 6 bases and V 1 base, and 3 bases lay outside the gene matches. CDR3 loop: CASSQGRLAEQYF. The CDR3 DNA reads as TGTGCCAGCAGCCAAGGTCGACTAGCCGAGCAGTACTTC.

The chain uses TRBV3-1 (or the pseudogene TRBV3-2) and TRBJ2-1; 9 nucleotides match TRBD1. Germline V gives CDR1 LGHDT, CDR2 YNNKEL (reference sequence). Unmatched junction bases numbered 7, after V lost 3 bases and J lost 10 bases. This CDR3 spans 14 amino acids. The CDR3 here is CASSQAATGGEQFF. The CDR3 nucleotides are TGTGCCAGCAGCCAGGCCGCCACAGGGGGCGAGCAGTTCTTC.

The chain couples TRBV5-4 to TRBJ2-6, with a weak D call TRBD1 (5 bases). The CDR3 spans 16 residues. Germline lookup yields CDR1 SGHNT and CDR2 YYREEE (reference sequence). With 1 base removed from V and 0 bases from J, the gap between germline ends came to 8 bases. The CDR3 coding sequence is TGTGCCAGCAGCTTGAAGGGGATCTCTGGGGCCAACGTCCTGACTTTC. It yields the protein CASSLKGISGANVLTF. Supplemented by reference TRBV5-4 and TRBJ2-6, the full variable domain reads ETGVTQSPTHLIKTRGQQVTLRCSSQSGHNTVSWYQQALGQGPQFIFQYYREEENGRGNFPPRFSGLQFPNYSSELNVNALELDDSALYLCASSLKGISGANVLTFGAGSRLTVL.

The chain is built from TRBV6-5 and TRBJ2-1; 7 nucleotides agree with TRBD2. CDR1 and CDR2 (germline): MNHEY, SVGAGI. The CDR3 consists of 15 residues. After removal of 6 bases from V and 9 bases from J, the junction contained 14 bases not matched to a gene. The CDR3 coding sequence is TGTGCCAGCAGGCCACCGGCGGGGGTAAGGTCTGAGCAGTTCTTC. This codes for CASRPPAGVRSEQFF.

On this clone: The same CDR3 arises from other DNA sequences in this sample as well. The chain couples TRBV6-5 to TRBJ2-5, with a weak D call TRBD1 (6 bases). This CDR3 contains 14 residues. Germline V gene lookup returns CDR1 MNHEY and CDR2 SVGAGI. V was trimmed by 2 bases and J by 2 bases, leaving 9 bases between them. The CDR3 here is CASSYGTLQETQYF. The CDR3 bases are TGTGCCAGCAGTTACGGGACATTACAAGAGACCCAGTACTTC.

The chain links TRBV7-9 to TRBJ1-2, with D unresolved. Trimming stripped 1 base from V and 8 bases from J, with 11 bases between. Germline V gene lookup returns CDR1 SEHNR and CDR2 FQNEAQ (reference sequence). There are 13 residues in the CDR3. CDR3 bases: TGTGCCAGCAGCTTAGATAGCAAGGCGGGCTACACCTTC. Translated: CASSLDSKAGYTF.

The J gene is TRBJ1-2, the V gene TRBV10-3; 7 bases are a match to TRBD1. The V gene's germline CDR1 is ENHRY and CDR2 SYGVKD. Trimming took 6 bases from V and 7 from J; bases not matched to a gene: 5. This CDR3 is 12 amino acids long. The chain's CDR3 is CAISGTDSGYTF. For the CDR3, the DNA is TGTGCCATCAGCGGGACAGACTCTGGCTACACCTTC.

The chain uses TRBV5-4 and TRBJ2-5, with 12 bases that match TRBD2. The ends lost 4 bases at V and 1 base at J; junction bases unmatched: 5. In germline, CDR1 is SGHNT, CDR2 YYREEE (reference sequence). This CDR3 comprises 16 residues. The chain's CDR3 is CASSDGLAGSQETQYF. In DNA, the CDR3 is TGTGCCAGCAGCGACGGACTAGCGGGGAGCCAAGAGACCCAGTACTTC.

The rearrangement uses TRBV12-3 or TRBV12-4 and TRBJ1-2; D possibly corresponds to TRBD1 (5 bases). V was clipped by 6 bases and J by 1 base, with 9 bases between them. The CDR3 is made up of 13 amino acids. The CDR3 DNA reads TGTGCCAGCAGCCCGGGGGTTAACTATGGCTACACCTTC. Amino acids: CASSPGVNYGYTF.

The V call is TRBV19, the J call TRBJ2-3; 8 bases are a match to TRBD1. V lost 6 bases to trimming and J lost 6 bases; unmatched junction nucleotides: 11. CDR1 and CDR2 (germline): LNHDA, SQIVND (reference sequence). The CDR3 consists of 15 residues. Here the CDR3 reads CASRETGAPSDTQYF. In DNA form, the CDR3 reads TGTGCCAGTAGGGAGACAGGGGCCCCTTCGGATACGCAGTATTTT.

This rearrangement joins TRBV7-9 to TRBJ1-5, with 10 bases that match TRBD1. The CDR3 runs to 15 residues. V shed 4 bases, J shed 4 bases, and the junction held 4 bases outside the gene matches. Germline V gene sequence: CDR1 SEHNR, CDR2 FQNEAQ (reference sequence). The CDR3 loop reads CASSSGTGVNQPQHF. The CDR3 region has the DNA TGTGCCAGCAGCTCCGGGACAGGGGTTAATCAGCCCCAGCATTTT.